The 32 T cell receptor beta chains reported below all come from one sample, sequenced in a study of beta chain features in type 1 diabetes (dated by TCRdb to 2016 to 2018). Results and caveats for the whole study, not just this receptor: In all four CD4+ subsets, TCRB CDR3 length was moderately but significantly shorter in type 1 diabetes patients.

No antigen has been assigned to these receptors. Library construction relied on the immunoSEQ multiplex PCR assay. The entire isolated RNA was reverse transcribed using the High Capacity cDNA Reverse Transcription Kit, and thus expressed TCRB transcripts were sequenced. Drawn from immuneACCESS, this table holds only the in-frame rearrangements with V and J called that TCRdb kept. Clones are partly lost; checked studies trace under half to an unresolved V gene and leave the rest unexplained. Here the sample has 200,000 to 300,000 clones; 20% occur a single time. Less than 0.03% of the sample is held by the ten biggest clonotypes. Material: naive CD4+ T cells from blood. Explained via the paper, the cell subset or site label denotes: true naive CD4+ T cells. Receptors were obtained from a woman aged 40 to 50 with type 1 diabetes.

A few counts support this clone. The V and J genes are TRBV4-3 and TRBJ2-2; D is uncertain. This CDR3 has 15 amino acids. V gave up 3 bases and J gave up 5 bases, with 13 bases separating them. The V gene's germline CDR1 is LGHNA and CDR2 YSLEER. CDR3 residues: CASSQNPLRTGELFF. The CDR3 bases are TGCGCCAGCAGCCAGAACCCCCTGAGGACCGGGGAGCTGTTTTTT.

This clone was observed a handful of times. J is TRBJ2-5 and V is TRBV28; a possible D gene is TRBD1 (6 bases). Trimming pared 6 bases from V and 4 bases from J, leaving 12 bases between. This CDR3 region has 13 residues. The germline V gene has CDR1 MDHEN and CDR2 SYDVKM. This CDR3 is CASSLTGTETQYF. Written as DNA, the CDR3 is TGTGCCAGCAGCTTAACAGGGACAGAGACCCAGTACTTC. The whole variable domain, filled in from reference TRBV28 and TRBJ2-5, reads DVKVTQSSRYLVKRTGEKVFLECVQDMDHENMFWYRQDPGLGLRLIYFSYDVKMKEKGDIPEGYSVSREKKERFSLILESASTNQTSMYLCASSLTGTETQYFGPGTRLLVL.

The CDR3 DNA reads as TGCGCCAGCAGCTTGGTCGCAGGGGGCGAAAACATTCAGTACTTC. It translates to CASSLVAGGENIQYF. V and J are TRBV5-1 and TRBJ2-4, with TRBD1 matching over 8 bases. Germline V gene lookup returns CDR1 SGHRS and CDR2 YFSETQ. The CDR3 has 15 residues. J lost 5 bases, V lost 0 bases, and 4 bases had no gene match.

Only a few counts were recorded for this clone. In DNA, the CDR3 is TGTGCCAGCAGCCTAGCGATTCGGGGAGATACGCAGTATTTT. Its translation is CASSLAIRGDTQYF. The rearrangement uses TRBV27 and TRBJ2-3; D is perhaps TRBD2 (6 bases). The CDR3 spans 14 residues. CDR1 is MNHEY and CDR2 is SMNVEV in the germline V gene (reference sequence). V was cut by 6 bases and J by 5 bases, with 15 bases left in between.

The chain couples TRBV28 to TRBJ2-2; 9 nucleotides align to TRBD1. Germline V gene data show CDR1 as MDHEN and CDR2 as SYDVKM. J lost 6 bases, V lost 7 bases, and 0 bases had no gene match. The CDR3 covers 12 residues. In DNA form, the CDR3 reads TGTGCCAGCAACAGGGGGCCCGGGGAGCTGTTTTTT. This encodes CASNRGPGELFF.

The chain links TRBV7-8 to TRBJ1-1; 7 nucleotides match TRBD1. Germline CDR1 is SGHVS and CDR2 is FQNEAQ. The CDR3 is made up of 13 amino acids. V dropped 6 bases and J dropped 1; count of bases not matched to a gene: 2. The CDR3 nucleotides read TGTGCCAGCAGTGACAGGGCGAACACTGAAGCTTTCTTT. As protein: CASSDRANTEAFF.

V is TRBV7-2 and J is TRBJ2-7; unclear D gene. Trimming removed 2 bases from V and 4 bases from J, with 15 bases in between. Germline values: CDR1 SGHTA, CDR2 FQGNSA. CDR3 length: 15 residues. The CDR3 loop reads CASSLRPGVEYEQYF. CDR3 sequence (DNA): TGTGCCAGCAGCTTAAGGCCAGGTGTGGAATACGAGCAGTACTTC.

This clone turned up a few times. The chain uses TRBV10-3 and TRBJ2-5; perhaps TRBD2 as D (6 bases). Trimming stripped 6 bases from V and 1 base from J, with 9 bases between. The CDR3 is made up of 13 amino acids. From germline, CDR1 is ENHRY and CDR2 SYGVKD. The CDR3 DNA reads TGTGCCATCAGGGGGGGTCCCCAAGAGACCCAGTACTTC. Protein sequence: CAIRGGPQETQYF.

This clone was seen more than once but under ten times. The same CDR3 is also encoded by other DNA sequences in this sample. The J gene is TRBJ1-2, the V gene TRBV9, with 7 bases lining up with TRBD1. CDR1 SGDLS and CDR2 YYNGEE come from the germline V gene. V shed 0 bases, J shed 3 bases, and the junction held 2 bases outside the gene matches. The CDR3 spans 14 residues. CDR3 amino acids: CASSVGQGDYGYTF. CDR3 nucleotides: TGTGCCAGCAGCGTAGGCCAGGGGGACTATGGCTACACCTTC.

This clone was counted between two and nine times. V gene TRBV19 combines with J gene TRBJ2-3, with D possibly being TRBD2 (5 bases). The length of the CDR3 is 14 residues. V was shortened by 7 bases and J by 1 base, with 12 bases between the two germline ends. Per germline, CDR1 LNHDA and CDR2 SQIVND (reference sequence). The CDR3 is CASIGKTGTDTQYF. The CDR3 nucleotides read TGTGCCAGTATCGGGAAAACGGGCACAGATACGCAGTATTTT.

This clone showed up just a few times. The chain joins TRBV7-3 to TRBJ2-1; tentatively, D is TRBD2 (5 bases). The CDR3 totals 15 residues. Germline V gene lookup returns CDR1 SGHTA and CDR2 FQGTGA. V gave up 2 bases and J gave up 0 bases, with 8 bases separating them. The CDR3: CASSLRGSSYNEQFF. CDR3 nucleotides: TGTGCCAGCAGCTTACGAGGGAGCTCCTACAATGAGCAGTTCTTC.

This clone was found a few times. The CDR3 spells CSARDSEKLFF. CDR3 coding DNA: TGCAGTGCTCGTGACAGCGAAAAACTGTTTTTT. V usage is TRBV20-1 and J usage is TRBJ1-4; D is perhaps TRBD1 (5 bases). Germline CDR1 DFQATT, CDR2 SNEGSKA (reference sequence). The V end lost 5 bases, the J end lost 8 bases, and 9 bases lay between the germline ends. This CDR3 spans 11 amino acids.

The chain uses TRBV7-2 and TRBJ2-1; no clear D. This CDR3 is 17 amino acids long. V was clipped by 1 base and J by 0 bases, with 13 bases between them. CDR1 is SGHTA and CDR2 is FQGNSA in the germline V gene. The CDR3 nucleotides are TGTGCCAGCAGCTTAGGTGGGCGCAGATCCTCCTACAATGAGCAGTTCTTC. Its translation is CASSLGGRRSSYNEQFF.

CDR3 amino acids: CASSQAGEHYGYTF. Here the CDR3 DNA reads TGTGCCAGCAGCCAAGCAGGGGAGCACTATGGCTACACCTTC. The chain carries TRBV4-2 and TRBJ1-2, with a weak D call TRBD1 (6 bases). Trimming removed 1 base at V and 3 bases at J, with 9 bases between. The CDR3 runs to 14 residues. The germline V gene has CDR1 LGHNA and CDR2 YNFKEQ.

This sequence joins TRBV28 and TRBJ2-2; D might be TRBD2 (5 bases). CDR3 length: 15 amino acids. Germline lookup yields CDR1 MDHEN and CDR2 SYDVKM. V was shortened by 4 bases and J by 6 bases, with 15 bases between the two germline ends. The CDR3, as DNA: TGTGCCAGCAGTTCAGGAGGTGAATTGGCCGGGGAGCTGTTTTTT. It translates to CASSSGGELAGELFF. Combining the CDR3 with reference TRBV28 and TRBJ2-2 gives the whole variable domain DVKVTQSSRYLVKRTGEKVFLECVQDMDHENMFWYRQDPGLGLRLIYFSYDVKMKEKGDIPEGYSVSREKKERFSLILESASTNQTSMYLCASSSGGELAGELFFGEGSRLTVL.

V gene TRBV29-1 combines with J gene TRBJ1-1; D is possibly TRBD1 (5 bases). Germline CDR1 reads SQVTM; CDR2 reads ANQGSEA. CDR3 size: 14 residues. V lost 2 bases and J lost 1, with 11 bases in between. The CDR3 region has the DNA TGCAGCGTTGAAAGGGGCGTTCAGAACACTGAAGCTTTCTTT. Its translation: CSVERGVQNTEAFF. Full variable domain (rest looked up from reference TRBV29-1 and TRBJ1-1): SAVISQKPSRDICQRGTSLTIQCQVDSQVTMMFWYRQQPGQSLTLIATANQGSEATYESGFVIDKFPISRPNLTFSTLTVSNMSPEDSSIYLCSVERGVQNTEAFFGQGTRLTVV.

This clone was counted a few times. The chain uses TRBV29-1 and TRBJ1-2; D is unclear. The CDR3 runs to 10 residues. Germline values: CDR1 SQVTM, CDR2 ANQGSEA. Trimming removed 8 bases from V and 8 bases from J, with 12 bases in between. The CDR3, as DNA: TGCAGCACCCGACAAGACGGCTACACCTTC. It specifies CSTRQDGYTF.

The V and J genes are TRBV9 and TRBJ2-7, with D possibly TRBD1 on 6 matching bases. The CDR3 has 13 amino acids. CDR1 and CDR2 from the germline V gene are SGDLS and YYNGEE. V was pared by 5 bases and J by 2 bases, with 11 bases between. CDR3 in DNA: TGTGCCAGCAGTAGGACAGATACCTACGAGCAGTACTTC. Translation: CASSRTDTYEQYF. Looking up the rest from reference TRBV9 and TRBJ2-7 gives the full variable domain: DSGVTQTPKHLITATGQRVTLRCSPRSGDLSVYWYQQSLDQGLQFLIQYYNGEERAKGNILERFSAQQFPDLHSELNLSSLELGDSALYFCASSRTDTYEQYFGPGTRLTVT.

The V call is TRBV18, the J call TRBJ2-4; possible D gene TRBD2, 5 bases. Trimming took 3 bases from V and 6 from J, leaving 9 bases between them. From germline, CDR1 is KGHSH and CDR2 LQKENI. The CDR3 has 13 amino acids. The CDR3, as DNA: TGTGCCAGCTCACCTATGGACTTAAACATTCAGTACTTC. It is translated as CASSPMDLNIQYF.

The gene calls are TRBV27 and TRBJ1-4, with TRBD1 as a possible D gene (5 bases). From germline, CDR1 is MNHEY and CDR2 SMNVEV (reference sequence). Between the trimmed V and J ends, which lost 5 bases and 8 bases, there was a span of 21 bases. The CDR3 contains 16 residues. The CDR3 region is CASSRDSDPFSEKLFF. CDR3 DNA sequence: TGTGCCAGCAGTCGGGACTCCGACCCGTTTAGCGAAAAACTGTTTTTT.

This rearrangement joins TRBV4-2 to TRBJ2-1; 12 bases are a match to TRBD2. V shed 4 bases, J shed 12 bases, and the junction held 7 bases outside the gene matches. Germline V lookup: CDR1 LGHNA, CDR2 YNFKEQ. The CDR3 length is 14 residues. The CDR3 protein is CASSRTSGGSGQFF. Written as DNA, the CDR3 is TGTGCCAGCAGCCGCACTAGCGGGGGGAGTGGGCAGTTCTTC.

Remarks on this clone: The same CDR3 is also encoded by other DNA sequences in this sample. V gene TRBV5-1 combines with J gene TRBJ2-1, with 8 bases fitting TRBD2. The V gene's germline CDR1 is SGHRS and CDR2 YFSETQ. The CDR3 has 14 amino acids. V was pared by 5 bases and J by 3 bases, with 4 bases of the junction left unmatched. CDR3 in DNA: TGCGCCAGCAGTCTCGGGACTAGCTACAATGAGCAGTTCTTC. This translates into CASSLGTSYNEQFF.

This clone occurred a few times. The chain has TRBV4-3 and TRBJ2-7; TRBD2 agrees at 7 bases. Germline V gene lookup returns CDR1 LGHNA and CDR2 YSLEER. This CDR3 is 15 amino acids long. V gave up 1 base and J gave up 2 bases; unmatched junction bases: 5. CDR3 coding DNA: TGCGCCAGCAGCCAAGTGGTAGCGGGCACCTACGAGCAGTACTTC. Translation gives CASSQVVAGTYEQYF.

This clone was observed a handful of times. The chain couples TRBV7-8 to TRBJ2-6, with TRBD2 matching 7 bases. Per germline, CDR1 SGHVS and CDR2 FQNEAQ. V lost 5 bases to trimming and J lost 0 bases; unmatched junction nucleotides: 4. This CDR3 contains 16 residues. CDR3 in DNA: TGTGCCAGCAGCCGGACTAGTTCCTCTGGGGCCAACGTCCTGACTTTC. This sequence encodes CASSRTSSSGANVLTF. The entire variable domain, with the rest obtained from reference TRBV7-8 and TRBJ2-6, is as follows: GAGVSQSPRYKVAKRGQDVALRCDPISGHVSLFWYQQALGQGPEFLTYFQNEAQLDKSGLPSDRFFAERPEGSVSTLKIQRTQQEDSAVYLCASSRTSSSGANVLTFGAGSRLTVL.

This sequence joins TRBV19 and TRBJ2-1; TRBD1 agrees at 8 bases. Germline CDR1 LNHDA, CDR2 SQIVND (reference sequence). There are 15 residues in the CDR3. The V segment lost 7 bases and the J segment 6 bases; nucleotides outside the gene matches: 11. As DNA, the CDR3 is TGTGCCAGTAACCGGCGGTCTGGGACAGGCAATGAGCAGTTCTTC. This sequence encodes CASNRRSGTGNEQFF.

This clone was counted between two and nine times. This rearrangement joins TRBV9 to TRBJ1-2; no clear D. The germline CDR1 and CDR2 sequences are SGDLS and YYNGEE. The CDR3 is 13 residues long. Trimming took 3 bases from V and 6 from J, leaving 12 bases between them. CDR3: CASSAPGFDGYTF. The CDR3 DNA is TGTGCCAGCAGCGCACCGGGTTTCGATGGCTACACCTTC.

This clone was seen a few times. V usage is TRBV5-1 and J usage is TRBJ1-2, with 8 nucleotides matching TRBD1. V was pared by 0 bases and J by 3 bases, with 7 bases of the junction left unmatched. The germline V gene has CDR1 SGHRS and CDR2 YFSETQ. This CDR3 spans 16 amino acids. This CDR3 is CASSLGQGATDYGYTF. As DNA, the CDR3 is TGCGCCAGCAGCTTGGGGCAGGGGGCGACGGACTATGGCTACACCTTC. The entire variable domain, with the rest obtained from reference TRBV5-1 and TRBJ1-2, is as follows: KAGVTQTPRYLIKTRGQQVTLSCSPISGHRSVSWYQQTPGQGLQFLFEYFSETQRNKGNFPGRFSGRQFSNSRSEMNVSTLELGDSALYLCASSLGQGATDYGYTFGSGTRLTVV.

This clone has a single count. The gene calls are TRBV25-1 and TRBJ2-1; the D gene is possibly TRBD2 (5 bases). Trimming removed 4 bases from V and 9 bases from J, with 13 bases in between. Germline CDR1 and CDR2: MGHDK and SYGVNS. The CDR3 totals 13 residues. CDR3: CASSALLAGEQFF. CDR3 DNA: TGTGCCAGCAGTGCACTTCTGGCGGGTGAGCAGTTCTTC.

The chain couples TRBV11-2 to TRBJ2-2; tentative D call: TRBD2 (5 bases). Germline CDR1 reads SGHAT; CDR2 reads FQNNGV. With 6 bases removed from V and 1 base from J, the gap between germline ends came to 6 bases. This CDR3 region has 13 residues. The CDR3 DNA reads as TGTGCCAGCAGGGACTGGAACACCGGGGAGCTGTTTTTT. Amino acids: CASRDWNTGELFF. The whole variable domain, remainder taken from reference TRBV11-2 and TRBJ2-2, is EAGVAQSPRYKIIEKRQSVAFWCNPISGHATLYWYQQILGQGPKLLIQFQNNGVVDDSQLPKDRFSAERLKGVDSTLKIQPAKLEDSAVYLCASRDWNTGELFFGEGSRLTVL.

This clone was observed a handful of times. The genes are TRBV5-4 and TRBJ1-1; D is possibly TRBD1 (5 bases). V gave up 4 bases and J gave up 2 bases, with 15 bases separating them. This CDR3 contains 15 residues. CDR1 and CDR2 from the germline V gene are SGHNT and YYREEE (reference sequence). The CDR3 region has the DNA TGTGCCAGCAGCCCGACAGTCCACTCCAACACTGAAGCTTTCTTT. It yields the protein CASSPTVHSNTEAFF.

The chain employs TRBV7-2 and TRBJ1-5; no reliable D call. The CDR3 runs to 15 residues. From germline, CDR1 is SGHTA and CDR2 FQGNSA. Trimming took off 1 base at V and 0 bases at J, with 7 bases between the two ends. Here the CDR3 reads CASSLGAGSNQPQHF. CDR3 bases: TGTGCCAGCAGCTTAGGGGCAGGTAGCAATCAGCCCCAGCATTTT.

V usage is TRBV5-1 and J usage is TRBJ1-3; no clear D. The V gene's germline CDR1 is SGHRS and CDR2 YFSETQ. The CDR3 spans 15 residues. V dropped 4 bases and J dropped 0 bases, with 11 bases sitting between them. CDR3 region: CASSPLLSSGNTIYF. In nucleotides, the CDR3 is TGCGCCAGCAGCCCCCTACTGAGCTCTGGAAACACCATATATTTT.